These 19 T cell receptor beta chains came from one sample sequenced in a study of blood T cell repertoires in COVID-19. Sequencing used immunoSEQ multiplex PCR; TCRdb keeps in-frame clones, though not all of them. Among approximately 300,000 clones listed, roughly 90% were seen once. Sequenced material: peripheral blood. These TCRs come from a man aged 18 to 30 who had recovered from COVID-19.

V usage is TRBV9 and J usage is TRBJ1-1; D is possibly TRBD1 (6 bases). Germline V gene sequence: CDR1 SGDLS, CDR2 YYNGEE. The CDR3 is 14 amino acids. Trimming removed 0 bases at V and 1 base at J, with 7 bases between. In nucleotides, the CDR3 is TGTGCCAGCAGCGTAGGGACAGAGAACACTGAAGCTTTCTTT. Translated, it gives CASSVGTENTEAFF.

The chain links TRBV5-1 to TRBJ1-4; D is undetermined. Germline values: CDR1 SGHRS, CDR2 YFSETQ. The CDR3 sequence is 13 residues long. Deletions cut 4 bases from V and 5 bases from J, with 9 bases between. The CDR3 DNA reads TGCGCCAGCAGCAAGGAGAACAATGAAAAACTGTTTTTT. Residues: CASSKENNEKLFF.

This sequence joins TRBV6-5 and TRBJ2-1; 14 bases agree with TRBD2. Germline V gene data show CDR1 as MNHEY and CDR2 as SVGAGI. The CDR3 extends over 15 amino acids. Losses at the gene ends were 6 bases for V and 7 bases for J; bases not matched to a gene: 5. As DNA, the CDR3 is TGTGCCAGCAGAGAGGGACTAGCGGGAGTTAATGAGCAGTTCTTC. Translated: CASREGLAGVNEQFF.

The chain recombines TRBV19 with TRBJ2-1; D remains unclear. V lost 1 base and J lost 6, with 13 bases in between. CDR3 length equals 15 residues. Per germline, CDR1 LNHDA and CDR2 SQIVND (reference sequence). The CDR3 loop reads CASSIAVISGNEQFF. CDR3 DNA: TGTGCCAGTAGTATAGCGGTAATCTCCGGCAATGAGCAGTTCTTC.

The gene calls are TRBV2 and TRBJ1-5; 7 bases are shared with TRBD1. The V gene end was trimmed by 2 bases and the J gene end by 2 bases; junction bases not matched to a gene: 3. Germline-derived CDR1 and CDR2 are SNHLY and FYNNEI. This CDR3 contains 15 residues. CDR3 bases: TGTGCCAGCAGTGAATGGCAGGGGGGCAATCAGCCCCAGCATTTT. This gives the protein CASSEWQGGNQPQHF.

The genes are TRBV2 and TRBJ2-3, with TRBD2 matching over 9 bases. This CDR3 is built from 13 residues. The V and J ends lost 8 bases and 6 bases, in that order; junction bases with no gene match: 6. CDR1 and CDR2 from the germline V gene are SNHLY and FYNNEI. CDR3 loop: CASALAGLDTQYF. The CDR3 DNA follows: TGTGCCAGCGCTCTAGCGGGATTGGATACGCAGTATTTT.

As regards this clone: Other DNA sequences of this sample code for an identical CDR3. The chain carries TRBV5-1 and TRBJ1-6; D may be TRBD1 (5 bases). Trimming shortened V by 0 bases and J by 5 bases, and 9 bases separated the two germline ends. This CDR3 is 15 amino acids long. The V gene's germline CDR1 is SGHRS and CDR2 YFSETQ. The CDR3 is CASSLGDRDNSPLHF. In DNA, the CDR3 is TGCGCCAGCAGCTTGGGCGACAGAGATAATTCACCCCTCCACTTT.

This clone was picked up one time. The V call is TRBV5-6, the J call TRBJ1-1; 9 positions agree with TRBD1. The CDR3 consists of 15 residues. Germline V gives CDR1 SGHDT, CDR2 YYEEEE. With 3 bases clipped from V and 6 bases from J, the junction kept 9 bases outside the gene matches. In DNA, the CDR3 is TGTGCCAGCAGCTCCCCCGGGACAGGGACGGCTGAAGCTTTCTTT. Its translation is CASSSPGTGTAEAFF.

This chain uses TRBV9 with TRBJ1-2; perhaps TRBD1 as D (6 bases). The germline V and J ends were trimmed by 4 bases and 4 bases, with 11 bases remaining between them. The CDR3 extends over 13 amino acids. CDR1 and CDR2 (germline): SGDLS, YYNGEE. Here the CDR3 DNA reads TGTGCCAGCAGCCCTGGGACAACCTATGGCTACACCTTC. It specifies CASSPGTTYGYTF.

In this sample, this clone turned up once. The gene calls are TRBV4-1 and TRBJ2-1; 13 bases map to TRBD2. This CDR3 contains 15 residues. The V gene's germline CDR1 is MGHRA and CDR2 YSYEKL. The J segment lost 8 bases and the V segment lost 4 bases, leaving 5 bases of the junction unmatched. The DNA of the CDR3 is TGCGCCAGCAGCCTTAGGACTAGCGGGAGCGATGAGCAGTTCTTC. This sequence encodes CASSLRTSGSDEQFF.

This rearrangement joins TRBV10-3 to TRBJ2-6; 7 bases line up with TRBD1. The V segment lost 2 bases and the J segment 0 bases; nucleotides outside the gene matches: 1. Per germline, CDR1 ENHRY and CDR2 SYGVKD. The CDR3 sequence is 16 residues long. The CDR3 DNA is TGTGCCATCAGTGAGGGACAGGCCTCTGGGGCCAACGTCCTGACTTTC. It yields the protein CAISEGQASGANVLTF.

The chain joins TRBV27 to TRBJ2-6; 7 positions agree with TRBD2. There are 20 residues in the CDR3. The germline gives CDR1 MNHEY, CDR2 SMNVEV (reference sequence). V lost 7 bases, J lost 4 bases, and 22 bases stayed unmatched. CDR3 bases: TGTGCCAGCACCCTCAAGGGGCGGGAGTTTTCGTCCCTCGGGGCCAACGTCCTGACTTTC. The encoded protein is CASTLKGREFSSLGANVLTF.

The genes are TRBV18 and TRBJ2-7, with TRBD1 matching 7 bases. Germline values: CDR1 KGHSH, CDR2 LQKENI. V shed 5 bases, J shed 2 bases, and the junction held 9 bases outside the gene matches. CDR3 size: 15 residues. The CDR3 sequence: CASSYRGDRPYEQYF. CDR3 DNA sequence: TGTGCCAGCTCATACAGAGGGGACAGACCCTACGAGCAGTACTTC. Drawing the rest from reference TRBV18 and TRBJ2-7, the complete variable domain is NAGVMQNPRHLVRRRGQEARLRCSPMKGHSHVYWYRQLPEEGLKFMVYLQKENIIDESGMPKERFSAEFPKEGPSILRIQQVVRGDSAAYFCASSYRGDRPYEQYFGPGTRLTVT.

The V and J genes are TRBV6-6 and TRBJ1-4, with D maybe TRBD1 (5 bases). This CDR3 has 14 residues. V was shortened by 6 bases and J by 6 bases, with 14 bases between the two germline ends. In germline, CDR1 is MNHNY, CDR2 SVGAGI (reference sequence). CDR3 DNA: TGTGCCAGCAGAACCCCCGCAGGGTATGAAAAACTGTTTTTT. It encodes CASRTPAGYEKLFF.

Here the CDR3 DNA reads TGTGCCAGCAGCACCTATATGGGGGGTTCACCCCTCCACTTT. Translating gives CASSTYMGGSPLHF. The genes are TRBV7-2 and TRBJ1-6, with D perhaps TRBD1 (5 bases). Trimming cost V 5 bases and J 9 bases, with 14 bases left between them. CDR1 and CDR2 (germline): SGHTA, FQGNSA. This CDR3 is built from 14 residues.

The rearrangement uses TRBV6-1 and TRBJ2-1; 8 bases line up with TRBD2. CDR1 is MNHNS, CDR2 SASEGT, per germline. The CDR3 is 15 amino acids. V shed 2 bases, J shed 4 bases, and the junction held 4 bases outside the gene matches. Written as DNA, the CDR3 is TGTGCCAGCAGTGAAAGCGGGAGCGGGTACAATGAGCAGTTCTTC. This gives the protein CASSESGSGYNEQFF.

This chain connects TRBV29-1 to TRBJ2-7, with 8 nucleotides matching TRBD1. The CDR3 is 13 amino acids. Germline lookup yields CDR1 SQVTM and CDR2 ANQGSEA. V was pared by 7 bases and J by 0 bases, with 5 bases of the junction left unmatched. The CDR3 DNA sequence: TGCAGCGGGCGGACAGGGAGCTCCTACGAGCAGTACTTC. The encoded protein is CSGRTGSSYEQYF.

This chain joins TRBV7-9 and TRBJ2-7; D gene uncertain. The CDR3 is 13 residues long. V lost 5 bases and J 2 bases, leaving 10 bases between the germline ends. The germline CDR1 and CDR2 sequences are SEHNR and FQNEAQ (reference sequence). CDR3 nucleotide sequence: TGTGCCAGCAGCCAACATGCAGCCTACGAGCAGTACTTC. Its protein product is CASSQHAAYEQYF.

The gene calls are TRBV18 and TRBJ1-1, with D hard to call. The V end lost 3 bases, the J end lost 2 bases, and 16 bases lay between the germline ends. The CDR3 is 16 amino acids. Germline CDR1 KGHSH, CDR2 LQKENI. CDR3 sequence (DNA): TGTGCCAGCTCACCTGCCAATACAGCAGTAAACACTGAAGCTTTCTTT. Translation gives CASSPANTAVNTEAFF.